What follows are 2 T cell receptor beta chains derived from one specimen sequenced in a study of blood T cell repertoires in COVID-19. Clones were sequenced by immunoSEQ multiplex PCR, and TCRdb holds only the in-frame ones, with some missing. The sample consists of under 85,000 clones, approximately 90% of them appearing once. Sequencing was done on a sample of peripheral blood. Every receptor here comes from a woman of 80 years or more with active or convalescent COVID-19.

CDR3: CASSPDRLHQYF. CDR3 bases: TGTGCCAGTAGTCCGGACAGGCTCCACCAGTACTTC. The V gene is TRBV19, the J gene TRBJ2-4; 7 bases line up with TRBD1. The CDR3 spans 12 residues. Trimming removed 5 bases from V and 13 bases from J; junction bases left unmatched: 8. The germline V gene encodes CDR1 LNHDA and CDR2 SQIVND (reference sequence).

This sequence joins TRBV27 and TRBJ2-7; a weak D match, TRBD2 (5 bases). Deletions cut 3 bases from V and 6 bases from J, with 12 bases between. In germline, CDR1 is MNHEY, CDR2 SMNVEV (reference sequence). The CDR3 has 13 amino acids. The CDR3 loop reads CASSLEKDFEQYF. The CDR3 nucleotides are TGTGCCAGCAGTTTGGAGAAGGACTTCGAGCAGTACTTC.